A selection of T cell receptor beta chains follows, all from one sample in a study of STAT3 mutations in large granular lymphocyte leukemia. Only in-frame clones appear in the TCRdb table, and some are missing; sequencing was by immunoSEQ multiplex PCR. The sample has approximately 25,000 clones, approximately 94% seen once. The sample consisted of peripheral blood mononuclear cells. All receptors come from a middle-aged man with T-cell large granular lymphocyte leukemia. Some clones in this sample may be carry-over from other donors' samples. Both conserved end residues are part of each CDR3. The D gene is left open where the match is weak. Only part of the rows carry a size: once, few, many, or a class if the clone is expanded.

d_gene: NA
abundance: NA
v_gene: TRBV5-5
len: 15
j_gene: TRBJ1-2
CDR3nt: TGTGCCAGCAGCTTAAGTGGACAGACTAACTATGGCTACACCTTC
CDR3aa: CASSLSGQTNYGYTF

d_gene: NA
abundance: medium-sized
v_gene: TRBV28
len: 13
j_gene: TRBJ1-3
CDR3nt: TGTGCCAGCAGTGAGGACAAACGAAACACCATATATTTT
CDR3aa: CASSEDKRNTIYF

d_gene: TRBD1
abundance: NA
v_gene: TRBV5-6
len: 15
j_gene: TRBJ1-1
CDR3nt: TGTGCCAGCAGACAATCTGGACAGGGAACGTCTGAAGCTTTCTTT
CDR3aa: CASRQSGQGTSEAFF

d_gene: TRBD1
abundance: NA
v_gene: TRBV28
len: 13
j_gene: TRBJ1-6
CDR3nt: TGTGCCAGCAGTGGGACAGGGGTGTCACCCCTCCACTTT
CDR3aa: CASSGTGVSPLHF

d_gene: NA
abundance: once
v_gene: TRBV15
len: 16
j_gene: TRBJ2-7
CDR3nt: TGTGCCACCAGCGGACTCCGGGACACTACAACCTACGAGCAGTACTTC
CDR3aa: CATSGLRDTTTYEQYF

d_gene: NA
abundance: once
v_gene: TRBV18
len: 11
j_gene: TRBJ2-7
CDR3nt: TGTGCCAGCTCACCCTCAAACGAGCAGTACTTC
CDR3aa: CASSPSNEQYF

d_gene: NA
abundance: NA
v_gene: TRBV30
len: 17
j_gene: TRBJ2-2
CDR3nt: TGTGCCTGGAAAAACATCTTTGGTCAGGAGAACACCGGGGAGCTGTTTTTT
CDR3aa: CAWKNIFGQENTGELFF

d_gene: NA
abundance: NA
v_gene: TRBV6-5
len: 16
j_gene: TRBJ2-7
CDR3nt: TGTGCCAGCAGTTACTCTTGGCAGGGAGGCTCCTACGAGCAGTACTTC
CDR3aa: CASSYSWQGGSYEQYF

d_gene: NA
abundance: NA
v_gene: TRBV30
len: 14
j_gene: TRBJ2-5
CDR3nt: TGTGCCTGGGGTGACGGTGCAGGGGCAGAGACCCAGTACTTC
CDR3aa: CAWGDGAGAETQYF

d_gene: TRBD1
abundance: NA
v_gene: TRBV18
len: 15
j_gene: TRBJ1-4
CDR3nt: TGTGCCAGCTCCCGCTTCGGACAGGTGAATGAAAAACTGTTTTTT
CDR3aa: CASSRFGQVNEKLFF

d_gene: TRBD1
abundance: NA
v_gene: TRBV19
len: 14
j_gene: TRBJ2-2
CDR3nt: TGTGCCACCTGGGGCAGGGGGCGAAGCGGGGAGCTGTTTTTT
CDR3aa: CATWGRGRSGELFF

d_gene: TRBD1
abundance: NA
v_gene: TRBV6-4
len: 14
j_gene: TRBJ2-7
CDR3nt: TGTGCCAGCCCCCGGGACAGGATCTCCTACGAGCAGTACTTC
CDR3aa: CASPRDRISYEQYF

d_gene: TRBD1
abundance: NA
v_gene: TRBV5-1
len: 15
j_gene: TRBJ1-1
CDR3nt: TGCGCCAGCAGCTTGGACGACAGGGGGCTAACTGAAGCTTTCTTT
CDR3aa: CASSLDDRGLTEAFF

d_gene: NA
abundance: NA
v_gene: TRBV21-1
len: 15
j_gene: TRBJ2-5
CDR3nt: TGTGCCAGCAGCAAAGCGCATGGGAGCCAAGAGACCCAGTACTTC
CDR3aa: CASSKAHGSQETQYF

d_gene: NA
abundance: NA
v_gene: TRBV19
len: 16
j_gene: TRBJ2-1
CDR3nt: TGTGCCAGTAGTATAGACCGCTCAGGCTCCTACAATGAGCAGTTCTTC
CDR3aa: CASSIDRSGSYNEQFF

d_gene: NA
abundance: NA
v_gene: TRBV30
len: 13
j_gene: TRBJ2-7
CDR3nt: TGTGCCTGGAGTGTACCCGGGAACTACGAGCAGTACTTC
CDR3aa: CAWSVPGNYEQYF

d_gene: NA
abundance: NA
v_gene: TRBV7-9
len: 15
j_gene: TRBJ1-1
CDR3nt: TGTGCCAGCAGCTTAGTCCCAGTCAGACAGACTGAAGCTTTCTTT
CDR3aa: CASSLVPVRQTEAFF

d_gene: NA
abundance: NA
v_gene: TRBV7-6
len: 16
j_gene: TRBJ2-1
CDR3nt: TGTGCCAGCAGCTTAGCGTGGGAGGGGGGCCTTGATGAGCAGTTCTTC
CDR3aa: CASSLAWEGGLDEQFF

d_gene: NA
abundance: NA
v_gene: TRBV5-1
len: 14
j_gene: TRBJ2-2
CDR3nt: TGCGCCAGCAGCTGGGGAGGAGGGGCCGGGGAGCTGTTTTTT
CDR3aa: CASSWGGGAGELFF

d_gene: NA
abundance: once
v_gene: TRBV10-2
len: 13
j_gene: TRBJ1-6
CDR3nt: TGCGCCAGCAGTGCAACAGCTGGGTCACCCCTCCACTTT
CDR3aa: CASSATAGSPLHF

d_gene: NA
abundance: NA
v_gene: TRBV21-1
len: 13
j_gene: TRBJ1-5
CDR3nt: TGTGCCAGCATCATCGGCAGGGTGCAGCCCCAGCATTTT
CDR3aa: CASIIGRVQPQHF

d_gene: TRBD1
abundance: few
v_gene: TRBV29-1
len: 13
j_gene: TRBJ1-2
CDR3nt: TGCAGCGGTGGGACAGCATCATCCTATGGCTACACCTTC
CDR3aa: CSGGTASSYGYTF

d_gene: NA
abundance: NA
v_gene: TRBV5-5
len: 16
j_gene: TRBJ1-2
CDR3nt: TGTGCCAGCAGCTTTACTAGGACAGCCCTGGCATATGGCTACACCTTC
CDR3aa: CASSFTRTALAYGYTF

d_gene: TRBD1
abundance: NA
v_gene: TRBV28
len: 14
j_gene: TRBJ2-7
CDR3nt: TGTGCCAGCAGGAGGGACAGGGGGCCCTACGAGCAGTACTTC
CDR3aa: CASRRDRGPYEQYF

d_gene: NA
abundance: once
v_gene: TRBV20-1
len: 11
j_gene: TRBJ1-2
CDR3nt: TGCAGTGCTGGAACGGGGGGGGGCTACACCTTC
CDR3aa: CSAGTGGGYTF

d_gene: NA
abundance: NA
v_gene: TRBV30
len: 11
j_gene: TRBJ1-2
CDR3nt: TGTGCCTGGAGTGTAGGGTATGGCTACACCTTC
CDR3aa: CAWSVGYGYTF

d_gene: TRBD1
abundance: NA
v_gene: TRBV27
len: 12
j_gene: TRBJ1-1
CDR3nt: TGTGCCAGCAGCCCGACAGGGGCCGGTTTTTTCTTT
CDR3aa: CASSPTGAGFFF

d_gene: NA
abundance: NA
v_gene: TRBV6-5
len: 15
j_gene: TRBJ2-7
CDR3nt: TGTGCCACCGTCGAATCCGCGTTGGGGATGGGCGAGCAGTACTTC
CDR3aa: CATVESALGMGEQYF

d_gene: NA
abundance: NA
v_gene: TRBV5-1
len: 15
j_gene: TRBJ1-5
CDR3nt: TGCGCCAGCAGCTTGTCAGGGATGCAGAGTCAGCCCCAGCATTTT
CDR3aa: CASSLSGMQSQPQHF

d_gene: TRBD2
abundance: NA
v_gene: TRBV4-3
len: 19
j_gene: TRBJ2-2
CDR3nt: TGCGCCAGCAGCCAAGATATTCCTAGCGGGGGGGGGAACACCGGGGAGCTGTTTTTT
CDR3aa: CASSQDIPSGGGNTGELFF

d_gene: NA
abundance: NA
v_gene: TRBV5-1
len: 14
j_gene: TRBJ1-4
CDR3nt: TGCGCCAGCAGCTTGGTCCAGGGCGGTGAAAAACTGTTTTTT
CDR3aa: CASSLVQGGEKLFF

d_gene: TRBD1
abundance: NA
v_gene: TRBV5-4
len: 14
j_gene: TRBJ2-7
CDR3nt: TGTGCCAGCAGCCTTCGGACAGGGGGCTACGAGCAGTACTTC
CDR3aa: CASSLRTGGYEQYF

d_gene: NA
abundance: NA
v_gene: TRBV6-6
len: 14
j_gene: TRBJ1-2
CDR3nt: TGTGCCAGCAGGGAACAGGGAGCGGACTATGGCTACACCTTC
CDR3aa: CASREQGADYGYTF

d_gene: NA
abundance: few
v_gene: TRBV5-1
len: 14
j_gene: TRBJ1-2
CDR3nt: TGCGCCAGCAGCTCCAACTCCGGGACGTTTGGCTACACCTTC
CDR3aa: CASSSNSGTFGYTF

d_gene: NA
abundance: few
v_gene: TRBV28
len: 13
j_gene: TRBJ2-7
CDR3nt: TGTGCCAGCAGTATGCGGGGTTTCTACGAGCAGTACTTC
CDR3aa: CASSMRGFYEQYF

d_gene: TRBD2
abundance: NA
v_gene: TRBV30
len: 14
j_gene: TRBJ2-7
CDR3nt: TGTGCCTGGACCCTGGGGGGGACTTCCTACGAGCAGTACTTC
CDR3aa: CAWTLGGTSYEQYF

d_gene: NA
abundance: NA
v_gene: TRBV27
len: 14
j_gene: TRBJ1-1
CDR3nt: TGTGCCAGCAGTTTAATAGGGGGTGATACTGAAGCTTTCTTT
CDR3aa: CASSLIGGDTEAFF

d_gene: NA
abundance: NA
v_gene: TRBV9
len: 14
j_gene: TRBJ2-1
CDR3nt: TGTGCCAGCAGCGTAGGACAGTACTACAATGAGCAGTTCTTC
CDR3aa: CASSVGQYYNEQFF

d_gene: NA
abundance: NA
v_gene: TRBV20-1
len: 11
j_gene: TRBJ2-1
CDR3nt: TGCAGTGCTAGTCGTCTCGACGAGCAGTTCTTC
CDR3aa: CSASRLDEQFF

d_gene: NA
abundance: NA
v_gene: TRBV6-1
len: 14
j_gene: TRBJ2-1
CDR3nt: TGTGCCAGCAGTCGTTCGGGGAACTACAATGAGCAGTTCTTC
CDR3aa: CASSRSGNYNEQFF

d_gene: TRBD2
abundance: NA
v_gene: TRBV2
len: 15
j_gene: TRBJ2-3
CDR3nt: TGTGCCAGCACAGAGGGACTAGGAGGCACAGATACGCAGTATTTT
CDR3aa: CASTEGLGGTDTQYF

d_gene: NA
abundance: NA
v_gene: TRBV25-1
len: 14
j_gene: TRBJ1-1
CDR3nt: TGTGCCAGCCGCGGGGCAGGGATGAACACTGAAGCTTTCTTT
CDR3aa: CASRGAGMNTEAFF